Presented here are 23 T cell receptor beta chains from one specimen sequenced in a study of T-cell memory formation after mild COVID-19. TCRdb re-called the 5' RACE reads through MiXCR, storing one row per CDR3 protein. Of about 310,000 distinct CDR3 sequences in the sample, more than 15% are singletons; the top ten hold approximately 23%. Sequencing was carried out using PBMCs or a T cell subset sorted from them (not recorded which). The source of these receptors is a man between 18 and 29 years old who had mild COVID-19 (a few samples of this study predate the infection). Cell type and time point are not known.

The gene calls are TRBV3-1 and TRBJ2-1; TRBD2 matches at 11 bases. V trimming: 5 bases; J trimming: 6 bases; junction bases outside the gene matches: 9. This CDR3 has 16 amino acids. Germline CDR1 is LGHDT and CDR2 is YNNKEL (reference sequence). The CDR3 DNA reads TGTGCCAGCAGCGACCAACTAGCGGGGGCTTCCAATGAGCAGTTCTTC. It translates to CASSDQLAGASNEQFF.

The CDR3 spells CASSQDGRGKNIQYF. CDR3 DNA sequence: TGCGCCAGCAGCCAAGATGGCAGGGGTAAAAACATTCAGTACTTC. This chain joins TRBV4-3 and TRBJ2-4; D may be TRBD1 (6 bases). The length of the CDR3 is 15 residues. CDR1 is LGHNA and CDR2 is YSLEER in the germline V gene. The V and J ends lost 0 bases and 4 bases respectively, with 10 bases between them.

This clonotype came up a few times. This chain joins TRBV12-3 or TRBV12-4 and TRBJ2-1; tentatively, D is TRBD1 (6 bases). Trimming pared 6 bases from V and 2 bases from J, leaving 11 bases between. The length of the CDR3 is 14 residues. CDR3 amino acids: CASSDRRTYNEQFF. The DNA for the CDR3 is TGTGCCAGCAGCGACAGGCGGACCTACAATGAGCAGTTCTTC.

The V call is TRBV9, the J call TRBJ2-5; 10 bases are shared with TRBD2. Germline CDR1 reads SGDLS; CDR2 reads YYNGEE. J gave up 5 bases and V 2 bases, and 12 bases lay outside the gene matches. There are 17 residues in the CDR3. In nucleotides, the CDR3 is TGTGCCAGCAGCGTGGGGACTAGCGCTAGGACGGATGAGACCCAGTACTTC. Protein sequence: CASSVGTSARTDETQYF.

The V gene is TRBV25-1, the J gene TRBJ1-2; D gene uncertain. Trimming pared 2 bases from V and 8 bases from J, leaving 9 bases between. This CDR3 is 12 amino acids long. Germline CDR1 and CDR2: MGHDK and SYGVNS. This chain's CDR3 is CASSEDSRGYTF. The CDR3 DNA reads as TGTGCCAGCAGTGAAGATTCGCGGGGCTACACCTTC.

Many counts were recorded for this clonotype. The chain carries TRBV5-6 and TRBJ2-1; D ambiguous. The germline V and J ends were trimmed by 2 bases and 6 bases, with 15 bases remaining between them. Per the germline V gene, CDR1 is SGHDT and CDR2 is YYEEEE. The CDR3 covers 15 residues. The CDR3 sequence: CASSLSPFLPNEQFF. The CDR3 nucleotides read TGTGCCAGCAGCTTATCCCCCTTCCTGCCCAATGAGCAGTTCTTC.

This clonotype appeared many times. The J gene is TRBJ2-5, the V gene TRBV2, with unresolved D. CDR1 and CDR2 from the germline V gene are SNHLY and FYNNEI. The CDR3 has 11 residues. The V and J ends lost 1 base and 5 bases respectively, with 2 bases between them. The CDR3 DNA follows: TGTGCCAGCAGTGAAGAGGAGACCCAGTACTTC. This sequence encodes CASSEEETQYF.

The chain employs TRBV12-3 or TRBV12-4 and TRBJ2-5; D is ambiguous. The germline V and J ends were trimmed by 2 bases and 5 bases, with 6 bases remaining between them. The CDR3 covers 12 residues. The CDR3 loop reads CASSLIWETQYF. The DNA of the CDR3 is TGTGCCAGCAGTTTAATCTGGGAGACCCAGTACTTC.

The CDR3 loop is CASSFVTEGDTQYF. CDR3 nucleotide sequence: TGTGCCAGCAGTTTTGTGACCGAGGGGGATACGCAGTATTTT. The rearrangement links TRBV12-3 or TRBV12-4 to TRBJ2-3; D assignment may be TRBD1 or TRBD2 (5 bases each). The CDR3 runs to 14 residues. V was trimmed by 3 bases and J by 6 bases, leaving 13 bases between them.

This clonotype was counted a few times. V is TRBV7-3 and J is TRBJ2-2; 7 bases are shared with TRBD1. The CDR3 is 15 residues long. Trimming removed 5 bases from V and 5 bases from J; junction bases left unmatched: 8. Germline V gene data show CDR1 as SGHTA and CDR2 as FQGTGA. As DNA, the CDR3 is TGTGCCAGCAGCCCCGCCACAGGGGATACCGGGGAGCTGTTTTTT. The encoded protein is CASSPATGDTGELFF.

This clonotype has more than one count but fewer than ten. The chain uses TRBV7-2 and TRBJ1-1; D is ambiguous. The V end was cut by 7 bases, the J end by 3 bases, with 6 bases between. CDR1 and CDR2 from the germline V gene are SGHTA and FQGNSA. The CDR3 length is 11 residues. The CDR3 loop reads CASTAYTEAFF. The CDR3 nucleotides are TGTGCCAGCACCGCTTACACTGAAGCTTTCTTT.

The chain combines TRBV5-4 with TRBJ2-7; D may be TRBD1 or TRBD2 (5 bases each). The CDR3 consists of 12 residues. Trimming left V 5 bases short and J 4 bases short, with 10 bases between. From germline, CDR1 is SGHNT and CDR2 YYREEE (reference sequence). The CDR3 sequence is CASSRDGYEQYV. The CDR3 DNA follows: TGTGCCAGCAGTCGGGACGGATACGAGCAGTACGTC.

DNA for the CDR3: TGTGCCAGCAGCAAAACAGGGGATGGCTACAATGAGCAGTTCTTC. As protein: CASSKTGDGYNEQFF. The chain carries TRBV9 and TRBJ2-1; TRBD1 aligns across 7 bases. V dropped 4 bases and J dropped 3; count of bases not matched to a gene: 7. This CDR3 is 15 amino acids long. Looked up from germline, CDR1 is SGDLS and CDR2 is YYNGEE.

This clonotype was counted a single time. CDR3 sequence (DNA): TGTGCCAGCAGGGCCGGGACAGCTAATTCAAAAAAGGCCCTCCACTTT. Translating gives CASRAGTANSKKALHF. The rearrangement uses TRBV7-9 and TRBJ1-6; TRBD1 agrees at 7 bases. The CDR3 spans 16 residues. Germline trimming cut 6 bases from V and 14 bases from J; bases unmatched to any gene: 19. CDR1 and CDR2 (germline): SEHNR, FQNEAQ (reference sequence). The full variable domain, its missing parts supplied by reference TRBV7-9 and TRBJ1-6, is DTGVSQNPRHKITKRGQNVTFRCDPISEHNRLYWYRQTLGQGPEFLTYFQNEAQLEKSRLLSDRFSAERPKGSFSTLEIQRTEQGDSAMYLCASRAGTANSKKALHFGNGTRLTVT.

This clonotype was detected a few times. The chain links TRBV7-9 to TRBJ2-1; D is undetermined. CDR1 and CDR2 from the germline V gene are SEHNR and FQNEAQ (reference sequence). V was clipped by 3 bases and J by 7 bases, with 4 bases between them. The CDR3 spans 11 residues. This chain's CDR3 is CASSFGNEQFF. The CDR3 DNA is TGTGCCAGCAGCTTTGGGAATGAGCAGTTCTTC.

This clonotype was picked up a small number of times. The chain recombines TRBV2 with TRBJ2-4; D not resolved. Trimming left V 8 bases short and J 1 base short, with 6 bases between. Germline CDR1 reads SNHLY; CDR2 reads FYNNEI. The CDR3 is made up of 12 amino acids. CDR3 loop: CASGYAKNIQYF. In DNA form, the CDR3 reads TGTGCCAGCGGGTACGCCAAAAACATTCAGTACTTC. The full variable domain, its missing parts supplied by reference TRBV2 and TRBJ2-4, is EPEVTQTPSHQVTQMGQEVILRCVPISNHLYFYWYRQILGQKVEFLVSFYNNEISEKSEIFDDQFSVERPDGSNFTLKIRSTKLEDSAMYFCASGYAKNIQYFGAGTRLSVL.

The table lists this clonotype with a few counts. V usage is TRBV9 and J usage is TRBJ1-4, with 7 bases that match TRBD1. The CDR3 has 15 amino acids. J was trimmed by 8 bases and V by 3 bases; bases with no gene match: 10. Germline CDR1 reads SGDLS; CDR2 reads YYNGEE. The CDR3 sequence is CASSAIGTAGEKLFF. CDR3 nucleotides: TGTGCCAGCAGCGCGATCGGGACAGCTGGGGAAAAACTGTTTTTT. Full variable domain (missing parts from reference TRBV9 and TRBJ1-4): DSGVTQTPKHLITATGQRVTLRCSPRSGDLSVYWYQQSLDQGLQFLIQYYNGEERAKGNILERFSAQQFPDLHSELNLSSLELGDSALYFCASSAIGTAGEKLFFGSGTQLSVL.

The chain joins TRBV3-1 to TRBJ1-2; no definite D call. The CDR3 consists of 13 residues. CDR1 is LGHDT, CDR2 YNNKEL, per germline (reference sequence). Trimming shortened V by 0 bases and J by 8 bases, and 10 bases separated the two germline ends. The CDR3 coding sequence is TGTGCCAGCAGCCAAGAAGTATCCAGGGGCTACACCTTC. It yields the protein CASSQEVSRGYTF.

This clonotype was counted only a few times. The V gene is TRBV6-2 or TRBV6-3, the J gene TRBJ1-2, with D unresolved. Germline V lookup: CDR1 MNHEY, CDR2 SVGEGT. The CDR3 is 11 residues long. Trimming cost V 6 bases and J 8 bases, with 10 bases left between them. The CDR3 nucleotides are TGTGCCAGCAGCCACGGCGGAGGCTACACCTTC. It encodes CASSHGGGYTF.

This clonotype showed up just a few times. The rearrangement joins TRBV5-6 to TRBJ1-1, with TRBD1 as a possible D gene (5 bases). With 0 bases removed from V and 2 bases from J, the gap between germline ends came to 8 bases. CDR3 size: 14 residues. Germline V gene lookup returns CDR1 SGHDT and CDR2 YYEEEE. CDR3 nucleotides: TGTGCCAGCAGCTTGGGGACAAGCAACACTGAAGCTTTCTTT. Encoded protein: CASSLGTSNTEAFF.

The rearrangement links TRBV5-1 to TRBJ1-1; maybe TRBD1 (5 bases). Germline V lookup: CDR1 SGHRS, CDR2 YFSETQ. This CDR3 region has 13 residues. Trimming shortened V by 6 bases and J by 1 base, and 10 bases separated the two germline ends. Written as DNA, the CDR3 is TGCGCCAGCATGTCCGGGGGGAACACTGAAGCTTTCTTT. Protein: CASMSGGNTEAFF.

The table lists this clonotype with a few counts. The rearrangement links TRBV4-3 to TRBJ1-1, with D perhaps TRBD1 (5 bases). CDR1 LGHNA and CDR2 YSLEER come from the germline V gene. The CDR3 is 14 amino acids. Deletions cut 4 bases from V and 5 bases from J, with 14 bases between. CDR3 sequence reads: CASSRMGGETEAFF. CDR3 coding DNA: TGCGCCAGCAGCCGGATGGGGGGGGAAACTGAAGCTTTCTTT.

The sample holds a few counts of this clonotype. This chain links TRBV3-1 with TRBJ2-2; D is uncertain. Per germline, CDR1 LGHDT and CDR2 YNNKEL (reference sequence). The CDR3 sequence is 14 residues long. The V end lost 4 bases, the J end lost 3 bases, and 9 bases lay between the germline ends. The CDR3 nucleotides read TGTGCCAGCAGCCCGCCGGTCCACACCGGGGAGCTGTTTTTT. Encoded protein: CASSPPVHTGELFF.